This T cell receptor (beta chain) was sequenced in a study of PD-1 blockade in classical Hodgkin lymphoma. Documented time point: cycle 4 day 1 (C4D1), after 6 weeks of nivolumab. Brentuximab vedotin exposure varied, and every patient relapsed after autologous stem cell transplantation. This clone was seen a handful of times. This CDR3 has 15 residues. Looked up from germline, CDR1 is SGHDT and CDR2 is YYEEEE. The germline V and J ends were trimmed by 4 bases and 1 base, with 11 bases remaining between them. Method: immunoSEQ multiplex PCR; TCRdb's copy keeps in-frame clones and lacks some. This table holds approximately 17,000 clones, around 65% found once.

The chain carries TRBV5-6 and TRBJ1-4; D remains unclear. This clonotype was obtained from a human donor with classical Hodgkin lymphoma. The material sequenced was peripheral blood mononuclear cells (PBMCs), taken before the fourth cycle of nivolumab. CDR3 region: CASSASSRTNEKLFF. For the CDR3, the DNA is TGTGCCAGCAGCGCCTCGTCAAGAACTAATGAAAAACTGTTTTTT.